This is a list of T cell receptor beta chains from one sample in a study of cytotoxic CD8 clonotypes in ibrutinib-treated CLL. TCRdb's table, derived via immunoSEQ multiplex PCR, lists solely in-frame clones and lacks some. The table has a few hundred thousand clones, roughly 80% seen once. The starting material was PBMCs, obtained before ibrutinib treatment. The source of these receptors is a human donor with chronic lymphocytic leukemia. The CDR3 runs from the conserved cysteine through the conserved F or W. A D gene is named only where the DNA matches it firmly. Not every row has a clone size; where given, it reads once, few, many or a size class.

j_call d_call v_call clone_size cdr3_nt cdr3_aa
TRBJ2-5 TRBD1 TRBV5-1 . TGCGCCAGCAGCTTACTAGGGGGCGGAGAGACCCAGTACTTC CASSLLGGGETQYF
TRBJ1-4 . TRBV5-4 . TGTGCCAGCAGCTATAATTCTATCGCGCAGAACGTCGGGAATGAAAAACTGTTTTTT CASSYNSIAQNVGNEKLFF
TRBJ2-3 . TRBV7-2 once TGTGCCAGCACCCCGGTTTCAGATACGCAGTATTTT CASTPVSDTQYF
TRBJ2-3 TRBD2 TRBV27 . TGTGCCAGCAGGGGACTCCCGGGACTAGGGATAGATACGCAGTATTTT CASRGLPGLGIDTQYF
TRBJ2-3 TRBD2 TRBV27 . TGTGCCAGCAGTCGTCCGGGACTAGCGACAGATACGCAGTATTTT CASSRPGLATDTQYF
TRBJ2-5 TRBD2 TRBV10-3 once TGTGCCATCAGTGGCGGACTAGCGGGAGATGAGACCCAGTACTTC CAISGGLAGDETQYF
TRBJ2-1 TRBD2 TRBV9 . TGTGCCAGCAGCCTGATTAGCGGGAGTCCCTACAATGAGCAGTTCTTC CASSLISGSPYNEQFF
TRBJ2-7 . TRBV5-1 . TGCGCCAGCAGCTTGGGCCAAAGAAGCTCCTACGAGCAGTACTTC CASSLGQRSSYEQYF
TRBJ2-1 . TRBV30 . TGTGCCTGGGCGAGGGGTGAGCAGTTCTTC CAWARGEQFF
TRBJ2-4 TRBD1 TRBV14 . TGTGCCAGCAGCCACCCGACAGGGGGCACGGACATTCAGTACTTC CASSHPTGGTDIQYF
TRBJ2-1 . TRBV7-9 . TGTGCCAGCAGCACCGGGACTCGCTACATAGGTGAGCAGTTCTTC CASSTGTRYIGEQFF
TRBJ2-7 . TRBV6-1 . TGTGCCAGCAGTGTGGGGGACTCCTACGAGCAGTACTTC CASSVGDSYEQYF
TRBJ2-7 . TRBV4-1 . TGCGCCAGCAGCCAAGTATATCGCTACGAGCAGTACTTC CASSQVYRYEQYF
TRBJ2-1 . TRBV30 . TGTGCCTGGAGTGACCCGCGACAGAGCAATGAGCAGTTCTTC CAWSDPRQSNEQFF